This T cell receptor beta chain appears in the sequencing data of a study of blood T cells in healthy people across ages. Looking at the study overall: With template switching, about one barcoded beta molecule was captured per two T cells. General study results and limits: Estimates of diversity drawn from one million T cells were considered underestimates. The unknown donor CMV status may have confounded expanded clonotype changes.

Samples each had at least 5.5 micrograms of total RNA extracted. The use of a sample-barcoded 5' primer and a J-beta primer mix characterized a second PCR of roughly 6 to 11 cycles. Each CDR3 protein is one row after TCRdb ran MiXCR on the 5' RACE reads. The data hold approximately 1,000,000 distinct CDR3 sequences, with 40% to 45% observed a single time. Germline CDR1 SQVTM, CDR2 ANQGSEA. V shed 0 bases and J shed 7 bases, with 9 bases lying between them. This CDR3 contains 12 residues. This clonotype was picked up many times. As yet, its antigen is unknown. This clonotype was obtained from a woman aged 60-75 years in good health. Source material: blood. The chain joins TRBV29-1 to TRBJ1-2; a weak D match, TRBD1 (6 bases). The CDR3 DNA sequence: TGCAGCGTTGAAGAGGAGGGGGGTGGCTACACCTTC. Residues: CSVEEEGGGYTF.